Each of the 9 T cell receptor beta chains below was sequenced from the same sample in a study of post-analysis software for immune sequencing data. Study-wide results and caveats: Included in a set of about five TRBV segments more frequent in patients than controls were TRBV5-6, TRBV5-1 and TRBV20-1.

Antigen specificity for these receptors is unknown. Prepared libraries of TCR beta cDNA carried unique molecular identifiers. TCRdb called the PCR reads again in MiXCR, with one record for every CDR3 protein. The sample has approximately 630,000 distinct CDR3 sequences; approximately 60% are singletons. Sequenced: blood. The receptors shown here come from a girl aged 2-15 years with multiple sclerosis.

The rearrangement uses TRBV12-3 or TRBV12-4 and TRBJ2-1; 12 bases align to TRBD2. V lost 3 bases and J lost 9; bases outside the gene matches: 6. The CDR3 is 15 amino acids. This CDR3 reads CASSFLAGGPGEQFF. CDR3 sequence (DNA): TGTGCCAGCAGTTTTCTAGCGGGAGGGCCTGGTGAGCAGTTCTTC.

This clonotype was detected a few times. The chain links TRBV10-3 to TRBJ2-7, with TRBD2 identical over 9 bases. From germline, CDR1 is ENHRY and CDR2 SYGVKD. Losses at the gene ends were 2 bases for V and 4 bases for J; bases not matched to a gene: 3. The CDR3 is 14 amino acids. This CDR3 is CAISESSGSYEQYF. The DNA of the CDR3 is TGTGCCATCAGTGAGAGTAGCGGGAGTTACGAGCAGTACTTC.

The chain carries TRBV5-1 and TRBJ2-3; tentatively, D is TRBD1 (6 bases). V was shortened by 4 bases and J by 5 bases, with 17 bases between the two germline ends. This CDR3 is built from 15 residues. Germline CDR1 SGHRS, CDR2 YFSETQ. CDR3 loop: CASSLDLQGLDTQYF. CDR3 nucleotides: TGCGCCAGCAGCCTAGATCTACAGGGTTTAGATACGCAGTATTTT.

The chain is built from TRBV27 and TRBJ1-6; no clear D gene. Trimming removed 9 bases at V and 9 bases at J, with 6 bases between. The CDR3 has 10 amino acids. CDR1 MNHEY and CDR2 SMNVEV come from the germline V gene (reference sequence). The CDR3 here is CASGTSPLHF. The DNA for the CDR3 is TGTGCCAGTGGTACTTCACCCCTCCACTTT.

V gene TRBV20-1 combines with J gene TRBJ2-1, with 12 bases aligning to TRBD2. The junction had 10 bases not matched to a gene; V was cut back by 0 bases and J by 10 bases. The germline CDR1 and CDR2 sequences are DFQATT and SNEGSKA (reference sequence). CDR3 size: 16 residues. The CDR3 protein is CSARDRPSGRALEQFF. The CDR3 DNA reads as TGCAGTGCTAGAGATCGTCCTAGCGGGAGGGCCCTCGAGCAGTTCTTC.

The rearrangement links TRBV10-3 to TRBJ2-1; 11 nucleotides line up with TRBD2. The DNA end lines up better with TRBJ2-7; the J call may be wrong. Germline CDR1 reads ENHRY; CDR2 reads SYGVKD. CDR3 length equals 16 residues. DNA for the CDR3: TGTGCCATCAGGATATCTAGCGGGAGGAATGGCAATGAGCAGTACTTC. This gives the protein CAIRISSGRNGNEQYF.

The chain employs TRBV6-6 and TRBJ1-1; D is undetermined. V lost 4 bases to trimming and J lost 3 bases, with 15 bases between them. This CDR3 is 15 amino acids long. Germline values: CDR1 MNHNY, CDR2 SVGAGI (reference sequence). The CDR3 sequence: CASSSRTGRYTEAFF. The CDR3 nucleotides are TGTGCCAGCAGTTCCCGGACGGGGAGGTACACTGAAGCTTTCTTT.

This clonotype was counted a single time. The rearrangement links TRBV7-2 to TRBJ2-7; a weak D match, TRBD1 (6 bases). Per the germline V gene, CDR1 is SGHTA and CDR2 is FQGNSA. The length of the CDR3 is 15 residues. V gave up 5 bases and J gave up 1 base, with 15 bases separating them. The CDR3 bases are TGTGCCAGCAGCCAGTTCGCCGGACAGTCCTACGAGCAGTACTTC. Translation: CASSQFAGQSYEQYF. Variable domain in full (rest from reference TRBV7-2 and TRBJ2-7): GAGVSQSPSNKVTEKGKDVELRCDPISGHTALYWYRQSLGQGLEFLIYFQGNSAPDKSGLPSDRFSAERTGGSVSTLTIQRTQQEDSAVYLCASSQFAGQSYEQYFGPGTRLTVT.

The chain couples TRBV20-1 to TRBJ2-1, with TRBD2 matching 14 bases. Germline trimming cut 4 bases from V and 10 bases from J; bases unmatched to any gene: 9. CDR1 and CDR2 from the germline V gene are DFQATT and SNEGSKA (reference sequence). This CDR3 region has 15 residues. The CDR3 reads CSATGLAGDYSEQFF. The CDR3 nucleotides read TGCAGTGCTACGGGACTAGCGGGAGATTATTCGGAGCAGTTCTTC.